This T cell receptor (beta chain) came from a study of beta chain features in type 1 diabetes. The whole isolated RNA underwent reverse transcription, so sequencing captured expressed TCRB transcripts. The table came from immunoSEQ multiplex PCR; TCRdb's copy has only in-frame clones and leaves some out. The sample has 300,000 to 350,000 clones, about 13% seen once. A word on this clone: Its cognate antigen is unknown.

General study results and limits: For patients, the naive, central memory and Treg TCRB repertoires appeared more alike than for healthy donors. All four CD4+ subsets from Type 1 diabetes patients carried moderately but significantly shorter TCRB CDR3s.

The receptor's source is a woman between 18 and 29 years old with type 1 diabetes. Sequencing used naive CD4+ T cells from blood.

CDR3 sequence (DNA): TGTGCCAGCAGCGTCCGGGACAGGGCGGCGAATGAGCAGTTCTTC. This translates into CASSVRDRAANEQFF. The chain carries TRBV9 and TRBJ2-1; 9 nucleotides agree with TRBD1. Germline assignment: CDR1 SGDLS and CDR2 YYNGEE. After removal of 2 bases from V and 7 bases from J, the junction contained 7 bases not matched to a gene. This CDR3 contains 15 residues.